A single sample gave rise to the 17 T cell receptor beta chains below, sequenced in a study of T cell responses to AZD1222 COVID-19 vaccine. Here immunoSEQ multiplex PCR was the method, and the copy in TCRdb shows in-frame clones only, minus some. This repertoire shows 98,000 or so clones, 86% found once; its top ten account for over 3%. Specimen: peripheral blood, collected on day 0 of AZD1222 vaccination. The receptors were sampled from an adult in good health.

The V gene is TRBV7-8, the J gene TRBJ1-1; D is unclear. Germline-derived CDR1 and CDR2 are SGHVS and FQNEAQ. This CDR3 region has 10 residues. Deletions cut 7 bases from V and 0 bases from J, with 0 bases between. This CDR3 reads CASMNTEAFF. The CDR3 DNA reads TGTGCCAGCATGAACACTGAAGCTTTCTTT.

This clone was seen once. The chain has TRBV11-1 and TRBJ1-6; TRBD1 matches at 7 bases. The CDR3 is 15 amino acids. V shed 1 base and J 7 bases; nucleotides not matched to a gene: 4. Germline V lookup: CDR1 SGHAT, CDR2 FQDESV (reference sequence). The CDR3 DNA follows: TGTGCCAGCAGCTTAGGACAGGGTCAAAATTCACCCCTCCACTTT. It is translated as CASSLGQGQNSPLHF. Full variable domain (rest looked up from reference TRBV11-1 and TRBJ1-6): EAEVAQSPRYKITEKSQAVAFWCDPISGHATLYWYRQILGQGPELLVQFQDESVVDDSQLPKDRFSAERLKGVDSTLKIQPAELGDSAMYLCASSLGQGQNSPLHFGNGTRLTVT.

This clone came up once. This chain connects TRBV29-1 to TRBJ1-6; 9 bases match TRBD1. V lost 0 bases and J lost 6; bases outside the gene matches: 3. From germline, CDR1 is SQVTM and CDR2 ANQGSEA. This CDR3 has 15 amino acids. As DNA, the CDR3 is TGCAGCGTTGAAGAGGGACAGGGTCCTAATTCACCCCTCCACTTT. Protein: CSVEEGQGPNSPLHF.

The chain is built from TRBV2 and TRBJ1-5; 12 positions match TRBD1. V lost 8 bases, J lost 2 bases, and 7 bases stayed unmatched. Germline assignment: CDR1 SNHLY and CDR2 FYNNEI. This CDR3 is 16 amino acids long. The CDR3 loop reads CASGDRGLLGNQPQHF. In DNA, the CDR3 is TGTGCCAGCGGGGACAGGGGGCTCCTGGGCAATCAGCCCCAGCATTTT. The full variable domain, in which reference TRBV2 and TRBJ1-5 provide the parts outside the CDR3, is EPEVTQTPSHQVTQMGQEVILRCVPISNHLYFYWYRQILGQKVEFLVSFYNNEISEKSEIFDDQFSVERPDGSNFTLKIRSTKLEDSAMYFCASGDRGLLGNQPQHFGDGTRLSIL.

This rearrangement joins TRBV6-2 or TRBV6-3 to TRBJ1-2; TRBD1 agrees at 9 bases. Unmatched junction bases numbered 5, after V lost 6 bases and J lost 6 bases. Germline-derived CDR1 and CDR2 are MNHEY and SVGEGT. The CDR3 length is 13 residues. The DNA for the CDR3 is TGTGCCAGCAGCCGGGGACAGGGTGATGGCTACACCTTC. Its translation is CASSRGQGDGYTF.

This sequence joins TRBV20-1 and TRBJ1-6; D gene uncertain. CDR3 length: 14 amino acids. Germline V gene lookup returns CDR1 DFQATT and CDR2 SNEGSKA (reference sequence). The V and J ends lost 3 bases and 4 bases respectively, with 10 bases between them. The CDR3 coding sequence is TGCAGTGCTAGTCCGCGCAGTTATAATTCACCCCTCCACTTT. Translation: CSASPRSYNSPLHF.

The chain uses TRBV28 and TRBJ1-3, with 8 bases fitting TRBD1. Germline-derived CDR1 and CDR2 are MDHEN and SYDVKM. V dropped 2 bases and J dropped 2; count of bases not matched to a gene: 5. The CDR3 loop spans 16 amino acids. The CDR3 nucleotides read TGTGCCAGCAGTTTAGGGGGACAGGTTCCTGGAAACACCATATATTTT. This codes for CASSLGGQVPGNTIYF.

This sequence joins TRBV4-3 and TRBJ2-5; D not certain. Germline V CDR1 and CDR2: LGHNA, YSLEER. Trimming left V 0 bases short and J 3 bases short, with 5 bases between. This CDR3 contains 13 residues. The CDR3 nucleotides are TGCGCCAGCAGCCAAGATAGGAAAGAGACCCAGTACTTC. The encoded protein is CASSQDRKETQYF.

This clone showed up just a few times. The chain couples TRBV7-9 to TRBJ2-7; 8 nucleotides agree with TRBD2. The ends lost 5 bases at V and 4 bases at J; junction bases unmatched: 10. This CDR3 is built from 15 residues. Germline lookup yields CDR1 SEHNR and CDR2 FQNEAQ (reference sequence). The CDR3 loop reads CASSLTRGGRYEQYF. The CDR3 DNA sequence: TGTGCCAGCAGCCTTACTCGGGGGGGCCGGTACGAGCAGTACTTC.

This clone was detected a few times. The genes are TRBV5-1 and TRBJ1-4, with D unclear. V lost 4 bases and J lost 0, with 7 bases in between. Germline V gene data show CDR1 as SGHRS and CDR2 as YFSETQ. This CDR3 is built from 14 residues. CDR3 sequence reads: CASSQGTTNEKLFF. The CDR3 DNA reads as TGCGCCAGCAGCCAAGGGACAACTAATGAAAAACTGTTTTTT.

The rearrangement joins TRBV6-5 to TRBJ1-1, with 7 nucleotides matching TRBD1. The CDR3 extends over 15 amino acids. Unmatched junction bases numbered 10, after V lost 2 bases and J lost 7 bases. The germline CDR1 and CDR2 sequences are MNHEY and SVGAGI. CDR3 amino acids: CASSYRGTGASEAFF. In DNA, the CDR3 is TGTGCCAGCAGTTACAGGGGCACAGGGGCGAGTGAAGCTTTCTTT.

The count of this clone is one. The genes are TRBV5-1 and TRBJ1-2, with D maybe TRBD1 (6 bases). CDR3 length equals 14 residues. In germline, CDR1 is SGHRS, CDR2 YFSETQ. V was shortened by 2 bases and J by 2 bases, with 10 bases between the two germline ends. The chain's CDR3 is CASSLSGQNYGYTF. The CDR3 DNA reads TGCGCCAGCAGCTTATCCGGACAGAACTATGGCTACACCTTC.

This clone occurred a few times. The V gene is TRBV24-1, the J gene TRBJ2-2; TRBD1 agrees at 7 bases. This CDR3 contains 17 residues. Germline V gene sequence: CDR1 KGHDR, CDR2 SFDVKD. J lost 0 bases, V lost 3 bases, and 6 bases had no gene match. This CDR3 reads CATSDRDSDANTGELFF. The CDR3 DNA sequence: TGTGCCACCAGTGATAGGGACAGCGACGCGAACACCGGGGAGCTGTTTTTT.

The chain is built from TRBV7-9 and TRBJ1-6; a weak D match, TRBD1 (5 bases). The CDR3 is 12 amino acids. CDR1 and CDR2 (germline): SEHNR, FQNEAQ (reference sequence). Trimming removed 7 bases from V and 13 bases from J, with 14 bases in between. The CDR3 loop is CASTTDTSPLHF. CDR3 bases: TGTGCCAGCACCACGGACACCTCGCCCCTCCACTTT.

The count of this clone is one. This chain connects TRBV3-1 (or the pseudogene TRBV3-2) to TRBJ1-5; D remains unclear. The V and J ends lost 0 bases and 7 bases respectively, with 13 bases between them. Germline CDR1 LGHDT, CDR2 YNNKEL (reference sequence). The CDR3 spans 15 residues. CDR3 in DNA: TGTGCCAGCAGCCAAGATCTTGGGGTTGGGCAGCCCCAGCATTTT. Translated, it gives CASSQDLGVGQPQHF.

This chain links TRBV4-2 with TRBJ2-4; D ambiguous. Deletions cut 3 bases from V and 6 bases from J, with 9 bases between. Germline loops: CDR1 LGHNA, CDR2 YNFKEQ. CDR3 length: 13 residues. The CDR3 protein is CASSHRAVNIQYF. In nucleotides, the CDR3 is TGTGCCAGCAGCCACCGGGCCGTAAACATTCAGTACTTC.

The gene calls are TRBV10-3 and TRBJ1-2; D not resolved. The V end lost 7 bases, the J end lost 2 bases, and 5 bases lay between the germline ends. The CDR3 totals 11 residues. From germline, CDR1 is ENHRY and CDR2 SYGVKD. CDR3 bases: TGTGCCATCACGGGGAACTATGGCTACACCTTC. This codes for CAITGNYGYTF.